The clone carrying this TCR beta chain was detected only a few times. Its antigen is not known. These data come from a study of cytomegalovirus exposure and HLA in healthy donors. The CDR3 loop spans 17 amino acids. After removal of 10 bases from V and 1 base from J, the junction contained 16 bases not matched to a gene. Findings and limits, study-wide: Analysis performed later showed TCR beta chains linked to HLA being more clonally expanded than equally common others.

Primers: 60 Vbeta forward and 13 Jbeta reverse. TCRdb's table, derived via immunoSEQ multiplex PCR, lists solely in-frame clones and lacks some. Here the sample spans around 140,000 clones, 60% to 75% being singletons. The source of this sequence is a young man in good health and CMV-seronegative. Sequenced: PBMCs. The chain recombines TRBV23-1 with TRBJ2-4, with 7 bases identical to TRBD2. TRBV23-1 is placed among ORFs of uncertain function. The CDR3 region is CATAAAGLAGAKNIQYF. In DNA, the CDR3 is TGCGCCACGGCCGCAGCGGGGTTAGCCGGGGCCAAAAACATTCAGTACTTC.